This T cell receptor (beta chain) was captured by sequencing in a study of blood T cell repertoires in COVID-19. Germline V gene data show CDR1 as SGHDT and CDR2 as YYEEEE. Between the trimmed V and J ends, which lost 3 bases and 9 bases, there was a span of 16 bases. This CDR3 contains 14 residues. Clones were sequenced by immunoSEQ multiplex PCR, and TCRdb holds only the in-frame ones, with some missing. Among around 66,000 clones listed, just under 80% were seen once. Sequenced material: peripheral blood. V usage is TRBV5-6 and J usage is TRBJ2-1, with D possibly matching TRBD1 (6 bases). This clonotype was obtained from a human donor in a cohort sampled during active COVID-19. CDR3 protein: CASSYQQGFGEQFF. The CDR3 DNA sequence: TGTGCCAGCAGCTACCAACAGGGTTTTGGTGAGCAGTTCTTC.